These 16 T cell receptor beta chains were sequenced from one sample in a study of cytomegalovirus exposure and HLA in healthy donors. This PCR relied on a set of 60 Vbeta primers and 13 Jbeta primers. Sequencing was performed with immunoSEQ multiplex PCR; in TCRdb, only in-frame clones are kept and a portion is missing. The data hold tens of thousands of clones, with about 81% observed a single time. The source material was PBMCs. Every receptor here comes from a woman aged 40 to 50 in good health and CMV-seronegative.

The gene calls are TRBV7-9 and TRBJ2-2, with D unresolved. Germline CDR1 is SEHNR and CDR2 is FQNEAQ (reference sequence). This CDR3 contains 14 residues. Trimming stripped 4 bases from V and 8 bases from J, with 14 bases between. CDR3 loop: CASSSPFPIGELFF. Here the CDR3 DNA reads TGTGCCAGCAGCTCGCCCTTCCCTATAGGGGAGCTGTTTTTT.

This clone showed up just a few times. The J gene is TRBJ2-2, the V gene TRBV15; TRBD2 agrees at 9 bases. The CDR3 loop spans 16 amino acids. J was trimmed by 7 bases and V by 0 bases; bases with no gene match: 6. Looked up from germline, CDR1 is LNHNV and CDR2 is YYDKDF (reference sequence). The CDR3 reads CATSRDGTSSGGELFF. The CDR3 bases are TGTGCCACCAGCAGAGATGGGACTAGCTCGGGCGGGGAGCTGTTTTTT.

This clone was found a few times. V is TRBV9 and J is TRBJ2-5; D is perhaps TRBD1 (7 bases). Germline CDR1 reads SGDLS; CDR2 reads YYNGEE. V shed 1 base and J shed 3 bases, with 16 bases lying between them. CDR3 length equals 16 residues. CDR3 region: CASSVSGGMVKETQYF. As DNA, the CDR3 is TGTGCCAGCAGCGTATCAGGGGGGATGGTAAAAGAGACCCAGTACTTC.

The V call is TRBV2, the J call TRBJ2-7; tentative D call: TRBD1 (5 bases). Germline V gives CDR1 SNHLY, CDR2 FYNNEI. This CDR3 is 13 amino acids long. V lost 6 bases to trimming and J lost 7 bases, with 16 bases between them. Here the CDR3 DNA reads TGTGCCAGCAGAGAACGCAGGGTGGGGGAGCAGTACTTC. Translated: CASRERRVGEQYF.

This chain uses TRBV28 with TRBJ2-5; the match to TRBD2 covers 12 bases. Trimming at V came to 5 bases and at J to 4 bases, leaving 5 bases not matched to a gene. The V gene's germline CDR1 is MDHEN and CDR2 SYDVKM. There are 15 residues in the CDR3. The CDR3 loop is CASSPSGRGRETQYF. The CDR3 DNA reads as TGTGCCAGCAGTCCTAGCGGGAGGGGACGAGAGACCCAGTACTTC.

The rearrangement uses TRBV18 and TRBJ2-2; 9 positions agree with TRBD2. Unmatched junction bases numbered 3, after V lost 4 bases and J lost 0 bases. Per germline, CDR1 KGHSH and CDR2 LQKENI. The CDR3 runs to 16 residues. In DNA form, the CDR3 reads TGTGCCAGCTCACTCGCTAGCGGGACGAACACCGGGGAGCTGTTTTTT. Its protein product is CASSLASGTNTGELFF.

The chain recombines TRBV10-2 with TRBJ2-3; 10 bases match TRBD2. There are 16 residues in the CDR3. Germline loops: CDR1 WSHSY, CDR2 SAAADI. Trimming cost V 5 bases and J 2 bases; bases outside gene matches: 7. The CDR3 here is CASSSSGRVNTDTQYF. For the CDR3, the DNA is TGCGCCAGCAGTTCGAGCGGGAGGGTCAACACAGATACGCAGTATTTT.

This clone showed up just a few times. The sample carries other DNA sequences with the same CDR3. This chain uses TRBV5-4 with TRBJ1-2, with 7 bases identical to TRBD1. CDR3 length: 14 residues. Germline V gene sequence: CDR1 SGHNT, CDR2 YYREEE (reference sequence). J gave up 3 bases and V 4 bases, and 6 bases lay outside the gene matches. Here the CDR3 reads CASSPTTGDYGYTF. CDR3 in DNA: TGTGCCAGCAGCCCGACCACAGGGGACTATGGCTACACCTTC.

The rearrangement joins TRBV5-1 to TRBJ2-2, with TRBD2 as a possible D gene (6 bases). Trimming took off 4 bases at V and 3 bases at J, with 16 bases between the two ends. The CDR3 has 16 amino acids. From germline, CDR1 is SGHRS and CDR2 YFSETQ. The CDR3 DNA follows: TGCGCCAGCAGCGCCCGGCGGAGGAGGGACACCGGGGAGCTGTTTTTT. Amino acids: CASSARRRRDTGELFF.

The CDR3 spells CASSQDRGLGYTF. CDR3 coding DNA: TGTGCCAGCAGCCAGGACAGGGGGCTAGGCTACACCTTC. The chain couples TRBV7-3 to TRBJ1-2, with 11 bases that match TRBD1. Germline values: CDR1 SGHTA, CDR2 FQGTGA. After removal of 5 bases from V and 8 bases from J, the junction contained 4 bases not matched to a gene. The CDR3 contains 13 residues. Combining the CDR3 with reference TRBV7-3 and TRBJ1-2 gives the whole variable domain GAGVSQTPSNKVTEKGKYVELRCDPISGHTALYWYRQSLGQGPEFLIYFQGTGAADDSGLPNDRFFAVRPEGSVSTLKIQRTERGDSAVYLCASSQDRGLGYTFGSGTRLTVV.

The rearrangement uses TRBV10-3 and TRBJ2-1, with a weak D call TRBD2 (6 bases). This CDR3 spans 16 amino acids. Germline CDR1 reads ENHRY; CDR2 reads SYGVKD. The V gene lost 4 bases and the J gene lost 3 bases, with 16 bases spanning the gap. CDR3 coding DNA: TGTGCCATCAGTGTAACGACCGGGACTCGCTACAATGAGCAGTTCTTC. This sequence encodes CAISVTTGTRYNEQFF.

The rearrangement joins TRBV4-2 to TRBJ2-1; 11 bases line up with TRBD2. This CDR3 comprises 18 residues. Unmatched junction bases numbered 8, after V lost 0 bases and J lost 4 bases. Germline lookup yields CDR1 LGHNA and CDR2 YNFKEQ. CDR3 sequence reads: CASSQDQVTSGSYNEQFF. For the CDR3, the DNA is TGTGCCAGCAGCCAAGATCAGGTAACTAGCGGGAGTTACAATGAGCAGTTCTTC.

This sequence joins TRBV11-2 and TRBJ2-7, with 7 bases identical to TRBD2. Germline V gene sequence: CDR1 SGHAT, CDR2 FQNNGV. V lost 1 base, J lost 0 bases, and 9 bases stayed unmatched. The CDR3 runs to 17 residues. CDR3 amino acids: CASSLAGGGSSSYEQYF. CDR3 DNA: TGTGCCAGCAGCTTAGCCGGGGGAGGGTCCAGCTCCTACGAGCAGTACTTC.

The chain combines TRBV6-6 with TRBJ1-3; tentatively, D is TRBD1 (6 bases). Looked up from germline, CDR1 is MNHNY and CDR2 is SVGAGI (reference sequence). The CDR3 extends over 13 amino acids. Trimming took 5 bases from V and 11 from J, leaving 16 bases between them. CDR3 nucleotide sequence: TGTGCCAGCAGTCCTGGACAGCTGAATGCCATATATTTT. Amino acid sequence: CASSPGQLNAIYF.

This clone was seen a handful of times. The genes are TRBV7-9 and TRBJ2-2; 8 positions agree with TRBD2. V was clipped by 5 bases and J by 8 bases; unmatched bases: 10. CDR3 length: 15 residues. CDR1 is SEHNR and CDR2 is FQNEAQ in the germline V gene (reference sequence). CDR3 residues: CASSPGLAALGELFF. The CDR3 DNA sequence: TGTGCCAGCAGCCCCGGACTAGCAGCTTTAGGGGAGCTGTTTTTT.

The chain carries TRBV10-3 and TRBJ2-1, with 9 positions matching TRBD1. V was pared by 8 bases and J by 4 bases, with 3 bases of the junction left unmatched. This CDR3 region has 13 residues. Germline V gene sequence: CDR1 ENHRY, CDR2 SYGVKD. CDR3 amino acids: CAIFGTGYNEQFF. CDR3 DNA sequence: TGTGCCATCTTCGGGACAGGGTACAATGAGCAGTTCTTC.